The following is a TCR beta chain sequence with its context. Its specificity is unknown. Compared with germline, one end of the junction differs, possibly owing to a read error. Unique-molecular-identifier-tagged TCR beta cDNA libraries were used. TCRdb passed the PCR reads through MiXCR, listing each CDR3 protein once. This table has 350,000 to 450,000 distinct CDR3 sequences, approximately 38% appearing once. These data originate in a study of post-analysis software for immune sequencing data. The V gene's germline CDR1 is DFQATT and CDR2 SNEGSKA (reference sequence). There are 13 residues in the CDR3. Study-level results: Four or five TRBV segments, TRBV5-6, TRBV5-1 and TRBV20-1 among them, were found more frequent in patients than controls.

The chain joins TRBV20-1 to TRBJ1-2, with 10 positions matching TRBD1. The sequencing sample was made of blood. This clonotype originated in a girl aged 2-10 years with multiple sclerosis. CDR3 nucleotides: TGCGGTGCTCTCCCGGGACAGGGGTATGGCTACACCTTC. Protein sequence: CGALPGQGYGYTF.